This T cell receptor beta chain appears in the sequencing data of a study of STAT5B mutations in CD4+ large granular lymphocyte leukemia. CDR1 and CDR2 (germline): SGDLS, YYNGEE. Germline trimming cut 0 bases from V and 5 bases from J; bases unmatched to any gene: 5. The CDR3 spans 15 residues. Assay: immunoSEQ multiplex PCR; the TCRdb copy retains only in-frame clones and omits some. Of over 30,000 clones listed, approximately 82% are singletons. The receptor comes from a human donor in good health. The material sequenced was CD4+ T cells from blood buffy coats. The rearrangement uses TRBV9 and TRBJ2-5, with 9 bases that match TRBD2. CDR3 nucleotide sequence: TGTGCCAGCAGCGTAGTGGGCGGGGGGGCGGAGACCCAGTACTTC. Its protein is CASSVVGGGAETQYF. The full variable domain, its missing parts supplied by reference TRBV9 and TRBJ2-5, is DSGVTQTPKHLITATGQRVTLRCSPRSGDLSVYWYQQSLDQGLQFLIQYYNGEERAKGNILERFSAQQFPDLHSELNLSSLELGDSALYFCASSVVGGGAETQYFGPGTRLLVL.